The entry that follows covers one TCR beta chain sequence. This CDR3 has 15 residues. J gave up 5 bases and V 4 bases, and 10 bases lay outside the gene matches. Germline CDR1 and CDR2: PRHDT and FYEKMQ (reference sequence). These data are taken from a study of radiation and T cells in renal cell carcinoma. This sample's time point: baseline pretreatment blood. Treatment indicated: 15 Gy SBRT to primary tumor, nephrectomy 4 weeks later. Serial blood draws occurred at baseline and 2 and 4 weeks post-SBRT. Sequencing used immunoSEQ multiplex PCR; TCRdb keeps in-frame clones, though not all of them. This table holds some 95,000 clones, about 86% found once.

This specimen was blood, taken from a patient whose treatment included radiotherapy and nephrectomy. The sequence derives from a man aged 50-59 years with renal cell carcinoma. The V and J genes are TRBV13 and TRBJ2-5; the match to TRBD1 covers 7 bases. CDR3 sequence: CASSSPLGGGETQYF. CDR3 nucleotides: TGTGCCAGCAGCTCCCCGTTAGGGGGCGGGGAGACCCAGTACTTC.